These 32 T cell receptor beta chains share one sample of origin, sequenced in a study of blood T cell repertoires in COVID-19. Clones were read by immunoSEQ multiplex PCR, and TCRdb kept only the in-frame ones, dropping some. This table holds about 430,000 clones, roughly 88% found once. Input material: PBMCs or T cells enriched from blood (not recorded which). The receptors come from a woman under 30 who had been exposed to COVID-19.

The chain combines TRBV11-2 with TRBJ1-5; unclear D gene. CDR1 and CDR2 (germline): SGHAT, FQNNGV. CDR3 length: 16 residues. Trimming removed 1 base from V and 0 bases from J, with 10 bases in between. The CDR3 sequence is CASSLGPPYSNQPQHF. DNA for the CDR3: TGTGCCAGCAGCTTAGGGCCGCCGTATAGCAATCAGCCCCAGCATTTT.

J is TRBJ2-7 and V is TRBV7-2, with D perhaps matching TRBD2 (6 bases). The CDR3 runs 15 residues. Trimming shortened V by 3 bases and J by 5 bases, and 17 bases separated the two germline ends. Germline values: CDR1 SGHTA, CDR2 FQGNSA. The CDR3: CASSFNSREVDEQYF. The CDR3 coding sequence is TGTGCCAGCAGCTTTAATAGCAGGGAGGTTGACGAGCAGTACTTC.

This clone was detected once. The CDR3 region is CASSPGVAENEQFF. The CDR3, as DNA: TGCGCCAGCAGCCCGGGGGTAGCGGAGAATGAGCAGTTCTTC. The genes are TRBV5-1 and TRBJ2-1, with a tentative D call TRBD2 (6 bases). CDR3 length: 14 amino acids. Germline CDR1 is SGHRS and CDR2 is YFSETQ. V was shortened by 4 bases and J by 7 bases, with 15 bases between the two germline ends.

The chain employs TRBV4-3 and TRBJ2-7; D possibly corresponds to TRBD1 (5 bases). CDR3 length: 16 residues. The V gene lost 2 bases and the J gene lost 3 bases, with 17 bases spanning the gap. CDR1 is LGHNA and CDR2 is YSLEER in the germline V gene. The CDR3 sequence is CASSQFSSGNIYEQYF. The DNA of the CDR3 is TGCGCCAGCAGCCAATTTTCGTCAGGGAACATCTACGAGCAGTACTTC.

J is TRBJ2-5 and V is TRBV7-2; 11 bases match TRBD2. Unmatched junction bases numbered 7, after V lost 1 base and J lost 0 bases. There are 18 residues in the CDR3. Germline V gene data show CDR1 as SGHTA and CDR2 as FQGNSA. The CDR3 spells CASSLVGVAGGNQETQYF. The CDR3 DNA reads as TGTGCCAGCAGCTTAGTTGGGGTAGCGGGAGGGAACCAAGAGACCCAGTACTTC.

This rearrangement joins TRBV9 to TRBJ2-3; 14 positions match TRBD2. Germline V lookup: CDR1 SGDLS, CDR2 YYNGEE. The V gene end was trimmed by 4 bases and the J gene end by 0 bases; junction bases not matched to a gene: 7. This CDR3 has 18 residues. CDR3 sequence: CASSSWTSGGTSTDTQYF. DNA of the CDR3: TGTGCCAGCAGCAGCTGGACTAGCGGGGGGACTAGCACAGATACGCAGTATTTT.

J is TRBJ2-1 and V is TRBV28; no clear D gene. Trimming pared 2 bases from V and 3 bases from J, leaving 11 bases between. The CDR3 has 15 residues. Germline CDR1 and CDR2: MDHEN and SYDVKM. The DNA for the CDR3 is TGTGCCAGCAGTTTAACGAGACACCTCTACAATGAGCAGTTCTTC. Translating gives CASSLTRHLYNEQFF.

The chain combines TRBV14 with TRBJ1-2, with 7 nucleotides matching TRBD1. CDR3 length: 12 residues. V shed 11 bases and J 4 bases; nucleotides not matched to a gene: 7. The V gene's germline CDR1 is SGHDN and CDR2 FVKESK. CDR3 nucleotides: TGTGCCCTCAGACAGGGCGGCTATGGCTACACCTTC. Encoded protein: CALRQGGYGYTF. Combining the CDR3 with reference TRBV14 and TRBJ1-2 gives the whole variable domain EAGVTQFPSHSVIEKGQTVTLRCDPISGHDNLYWYRRVMGKEIKFLLHFVKESKQDESGMPNNRFLAERTGGTYSTLKVQPAELEDSGVYFCALRQGGYGYTFGSGTRLTVV.

The rearrangement uses TRBV24-1 and TRBJ2-6; 11 nucleotides match TRBD1. Germline V gives CDR1 KGHDR, CDR2 SFDVKD. CDR3 length: 15 residues. The V segment lost 9 bases and the J segment 1 base; nucleotides outside the gene matches: 1. The CDR3 region has the DNA TGTGCCACCGGGACAGGGGGGTCTGGGGCCAACGTCCTGACTTTC. Its translation: CATGTGGSGANVLTF.

The rearrangement uses TRBV2 and TRBJ1-2; D ambiguous. The CDR3 has 13 amino acids. CDR1 SNHLY and CDR2 FYNNEI come from the germline V gene. Trimming removed 5 bases from V and 3 bases from J, with 10 bases in between. The CDR3 loop reads CASSSDWDYGYTF. The CDR3 bases are TGTGCCAGCAGTTCAGACTGGGACTATGGCTACACCTTC.

The chain has TRBV4-1 and TRBJ2-3; TRBD2 aligns across 11 bases. The germline CDR1 and CDR2 sequences are MGHRA and YSYEKL. The CDR3 covers 16 residues. Trimming removed 3 bases from V and 2 bases from J; junction bases left unmatched: 4. Here the CDR3 DNA reads TGCGCCAGCAGCCAGCGACTAGCGGGGACCACAGATACGCAGTATTTT. As protein: CASSQRLAGTTDTQYF.

The chain joins TRBV20-1 to TRBJ1-1; a weak D match, TRBD1 (6 bases). The CDR3 totals 10 residues. The ends were cut back, 3 bases at V and 8 bases at J, with 7 bases in the middle. Per germline, CDR1 DFQATT and CDR2 SNEGSKA (reference sequence). CDR3 protein: CSARDREAFF. As DNA, the CDR3 is TGCAGTGCTAGGGACAGAGAAGCTTTCTTT.

This chain connects TRBV7-2 to TRBJ1-4, with a weak D call TRBD1 (5 bases). Trimming took 1 base from V and 0 from J, leaving 9 bases between them. The CDR3 consists of 16 residues. Germline CDR1 SGHTA, CDR2 FQGNSA. This chain's CDR3 is CASSLGFRATNEKLFF. The DNA for the CDR3 is TGTGCCAGCAGCTTAGGGTTCAGGGCAACTAATGAAAAACTGTTTTTT.

As to this clone: The conserved closing phenylalanine or tryptophan is absent in this CDR3, likely reflecting a read error. The DNA is left out, because the CDR3 cannot be placed on it with certainty; the CDR3 is given as TCRdb lists it. V and J are TRBV29-1 and TRBJ1-3. The CDR3 contains 10 residues when both ends are counted. Germline-derived CDR1 and CDR2 are SQVTM and ANQGSEA. CDR3 residues: CSVGGAARLG.

This chain joins TRBV7-2 and TRBJ2-1, with D hard to call. This CDR3 spans 14 amino acids. The V end lost 3 bases, the J end lost 3 bases, and 9 bases lay between the germline ends. Germline-derived CDR1 and CDR2 are SGHTA and FQGNSA. The CDR3 DNA reads as TGTGCCAGCAGCTTCCCAGGCATCTACAATGAGCAGTTCTTC. It yields the protein CASSFPGIYNEQFF.

The CDR3 loop is CASSFSPDSYEQYF. CDR3 DNA sequence: TGCGCCAGCAGTTTCAGTCCTGACTCCTACGAGCAGTACTTC. This chain connects TRBV4-1 to TRBJ2-7; D not certain. V lost 6 bases and J 0 bases, leaving 12 bases between the germline ends. The CDR3 consists of 14 residues. The germline CDR1 and CDR2 sequences are MGHRA and YSYEKL.

The V gene is TRBV18, the J gene TRBJ1-1; weak D call: TRBD1 (5 bases). Germline V gene sequence: CDR1 KGHSH, CDR2 LQKENI. With 2 bases removed from V and 1 base from J, the gap between germline ends came to 8 bases. The CDR3 length is 14 residues. The CDR3 coding sequence is TGTGCCAGCTCACCAGCCACAGGGAACACTGAAGCTTTCTTT. This gives the protein CASSPATGNTEAFF.

The chain has TRBV27 and TRBJ2-1; TRBD2 matches 13 bases. The CDR3 is 17 amino acids. Germline V CDR1 and CDR2: MNHEY, SMNVEV (reference sequence). The V segment lost 8 bases and the J segment 3 bases; nucleotides outside the gene matches: 10. Here the CDR3 reads CASRPLAGGMIYNEQFF. CDR3 DNA sequence: TGTGCCAGCCGCCCACTAGCGGGGGGGATGATCTACAATGAGCAGTTCTTC.

The chain uses TRBV19 and TRBJ1-1, with 8 bases identical to TRBD1. Germline V lookup: CDR1 LNHDA, CDR2 SQIVND (reference sequence). Losses at the gene ends were 8 bases for V and 7 bases for J; bases not matched to a gene: 9. CDR3 length: 13 amino acids. The CDR3 DNA reads TGTGCCAGTGGGAATCAGGGGGCCCTTGAAGCTTTCTTT. Protein sequence: CASGNQGALEAFF.

As to this clone: At one of its ends the junction is not consistent with the germline gene, which may arise from a read error. This sequence joins TRBV4-2 and TRBJ1-3; D is unclear. The germline V gene encodes CDR1 LGHNA and CDR2 YNFKEQ. CDR3 length: 12 amino acids. This CDR3 reads CASSQEGGSLSF. The CDR3 bases are TGTGCCAGCAGCCAAGAGGGAGGCAGCTTGAGTTTT.

In its sample, this clone was seen once. This chain's CDR3 is CATSRHRGLNEKLFF. The CDR3, as DNA: TGTGCCACCAGCAGACACAGGGGGCTTAATGAAAAACTGTTTTTT. This chain links TRBV15 with TRBJ1-4; 9 nucleotides match TRBD1. The CDR3 contains 15 residues. Per the germline V gene, CDR1 is LNHNV and CDR2 is YYDKDF (reference sequence). V dropped 2 bases and J dropped 4; count of bases not matched to a gene: 2.

The chain uses TRBV29-1 and TRBJ2-1; TRBD1 matches 9 bases. CDR3 length: 13 residues. The V and J ends lost 4 bases and 3 bases, in that order; junction bases with no gene match: 1. Germline CDR1 SQVTM, CDR2 ANQGSEA. Written as DNA, the CDR3 is TGCAGCGTTGGGGACAGGGACTACAATGAGCAGTTCTTC. Its translation: CSVGDRDYNEQFF.

The V and J genes are TRBV18 and TRBJ2-7, with D perhaps matching TRBD1 (6 bases). CDR1 and CDR2 from the germline V gene are KGHSH and LQKENI. This CDR3 has 15 amino acids. The ends were cut back, 2 bases at V and 2 bases at J, with 13 bases in the middle. The CDR3 region is CASSPFRDNTYEQYF. Here the CDR3 DNA reads TGTGCCAGCTCACCATTCCGGGACAATACCTACGAGCAGTACTTC.

The genes are TRBV14 and TRBJ1-2; possibly TRBD1 for D (6 bases). Trimming pared 1 base from V and 7 bases from J, leaving 16 bases between. This CDR3 region has 15 residues. Germline CDR1 and CDR2: SGHDN and FVKESK. The CDR3 reads CASSQVGTTKRGYTF. Here the CDR3 DNA reads TGTGCCAGCAGCCAAGTCGGGACAACAAAACGTGGCTACACCTTC.

CDR3 sequence (DNA): TGTGCCACCAGCAGAGAAATTACTAGCGGATACAATGAGCAGTTCTTC. Translated, it gives CATSREITSGYNEQFF. The V call is TRBV15, the J call TRBJ2-1, with 8 positions matching TRBD2. The CDR3 runs to 16 residues. The trim removed 0 bases at V and 4 bases at J, leaving 5 bases unmatched. The germline V gene has CDR1 LNHNV and CDR2 YYDKDF (reference sequence).

V usage is TRBV19 and J usage is TRBJ2-4, with D perhaps matching TRBD2 (7 bases). Germline V lookup: CDR1 LNHDA, CDR2 SQIVND (reference sequence). The CDR3 contains 18 residues. The V gene lost 6 bases and the J gene lost 0 bases, with 21 bases spanning the gap. The CDR3 nucleotides are TGTGCCAGTAGCTCACCGGGGGGCCCCCGCCTAGCCAAAAACATTCAGTACTTC. Its translation is CASSSPGGPRLAKNIQYF.

This chain joins TRBV28 and TRBJ1-4; D is unresolved. CDR1 is MDHEN and CDR2 is SYDVKM in the germline V gene. The length of the CDR3 is 12 residues. V shed 5 bases and J shed 8 bases, with 9 bases lying between them. In DNA, the CDR3 is TGTGCCAGCAGTGGCGGGTGGGAAAAACTGTTTTTT. Translation gives CASSGGWEKLFF.

The DNA of the CDR3 is TGTGCCACCAGTGATTCCGAACTTGGCTACACCTTC. Translation: CATSDSELGYTF. This chain joins TRBV24-1 and TRBJ1-2, with unresolved D. From germline, CDR1 is KGHDR and CDR2 SFDVKD. The V end was cut by 2 bases, the J end by 7 bases, with 7 bases between. This CDR3 has 12 residues.

The chain is built from TRBV9 and TRBJ2-1, with 9 bases fitting TRBD2. The CDR3 covers 15 residues. In germline, CDR1 is SGDLS, CDR2 YYNGEE. Trimming cost V 0 bases and J 7 bases; bases outside gene matches: 5. The CDR3 sequence: CASSVGGSGGNEQFF. CDR3 in DNA: TGTGCCAGCAGCGTAGGTGGTAGCGGGGGAAATGAGCAGTTCTTC.

The rearrangement uses TRBV30 and TRBJ1-6, with D uncertain. Trimming removed 3 bases from V and 9 bases from J, with 9 bases in between. Germline CDR1 and CDR2: GTSNPN and SVGIG (reference sequence). This CDR3 region has 12 residues. The CDR3: CAWRANISPLHF. The CDR3, as DNA: TGTGCCTGGAGGGCAAATATTTCACCCCTCCACTTT.

At least ten counts were recorded for this clone. The chain uses TRBV6-1 and TRBJ1-5; 8 bases align to TRBD1. The CDR3 contains 16 residues. The germline V gene has CDR1 MNHNS and CDR2 SASEGT. The trim removed 7 bases at V and 0 bases at J, leaving 8 bases unmatched. As DNA, the CDR3 is TGTGCCAGCATTGACAGGGGCCATGGTAGCAATCAGCCCCAGCATTTT. This encodes CASIDRGHGSNQPQHF.

The rearrangement links TRBV18 to TRBJ1-4, with D maybe TRBD1 (5 bases). Per the germline V gene, CDR1 is KGHSH and CDR2 is LQKENI. This CDR3 is built from 15 residues. V lost 2 bases and J 6 bases, leaving 13 bases between the germline ends. CDR3 sequence reads: CASSPGAGKYEKLFF. The CDR3 nucleotides are TGTGCCAGCTCACCAGGGGCAGGGAAGTATGAAAAACTGTTTTTT.